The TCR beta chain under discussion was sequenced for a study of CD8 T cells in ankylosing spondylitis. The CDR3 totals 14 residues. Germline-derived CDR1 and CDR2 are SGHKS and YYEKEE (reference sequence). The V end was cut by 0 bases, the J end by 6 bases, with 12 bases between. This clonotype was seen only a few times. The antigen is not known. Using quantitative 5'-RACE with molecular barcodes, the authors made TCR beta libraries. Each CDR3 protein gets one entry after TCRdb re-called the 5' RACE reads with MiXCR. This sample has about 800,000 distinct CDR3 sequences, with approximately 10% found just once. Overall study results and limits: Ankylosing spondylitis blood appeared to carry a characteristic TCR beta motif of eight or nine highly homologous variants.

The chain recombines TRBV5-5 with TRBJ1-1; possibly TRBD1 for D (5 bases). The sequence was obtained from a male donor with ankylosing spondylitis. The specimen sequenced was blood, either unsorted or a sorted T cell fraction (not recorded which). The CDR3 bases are TGTGCCAGCAGCTTGGTCCCCGGGGACCCTGAAGCTTTCTTT. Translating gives CASSLVPGDPEAFF.